This T cell receptor beta chain appears in the sequencing data of a study of cytomegalovirus exposure and HLA in healthy donors. Study findings and constraints: The authors listed some 150 TCR beta chains as cytomegalovirus-associated. According to a later analysis, TCR clusters from the first cohort tended to co-occur in the approximately 120 validation repertoires. Among TCR sequences, most were rare, though some public TCRs appeared in many donors. The classifier reportedly diagnosed cytomegalovirus status with high sensitivity and specificity.

There are a few counts of this clone. Its antigen remains unknown. Some clones are missing from TCRdb's copy, which holds only in-frame ones; the method was immunoSEQ multiplex PCR. The table includes roughly 300,000 clones, about 90% detected once. The CDR3 is 11 amino acids. Trimming removed 2 bases from V and 2 bases from J, with 2 bases in between. Germline V gene sequence: CDR1 SGHRS, CDR2 YFSETQ. This receptor was identified in a woman aged 30 to 39 in good health and CMV-seropositive. Material: PBMCs. The J gene is TRBJ2-7, the V gene TRBV5-1, with no clear D. CDR3 amino acids: CASSFTYEQYF. CDR3 bases: TGCGCCAGCAGCTTCACCTACGAGCAGTACTTC.